These T cell receptor beta chains were read from a single sample in a study of blood T cells in healthy people across ages. TCRdb re-analysed the 5' RACE reads in MiXCR, keeping a single row per CDR3 protein. The data show about 800,000 distinct CDR3 sequences, around 50% seen once. The sample was blood. The receptors originated from an older man in good health. Each CDR3 is given with its conserved first and last residue. The order of the fields is V gene, CDR3 protein.

v_gene: TRBV3-1; CDR3aa: CASSQNQKSPLHF
v_gene: TRBV7-9; CDR3aa: CASSTDTNYGYTF
v_gene: TRBV10-3; CDR3aa: CAISPGYDQESQYF
v_gene: TRBV7-2; CDR3aa: CAISHGTVNQPQHF
v_gene: TRBV7-2; CDR3aa: CASSPVGVENEQYF
v_gene: TRBV13; CDR3aa: CASSTQLTGEQYF
v_gene: TRBV24-1; CDR3aa: CATSDLATGGQTQFF
v_gene: TRBV20-1; CDR3aa: CSAGITGKSLYEQYF
v_gene: TRBV29-1; CDR3aa: CSVEVRGKNTEAFF
v_gene: TRBV24-1; CDR3aa: CATSDATGGAGAAGGYTF
v_gene: TRBV2; CDR3aa: CASGGGEAFF
v_gene: TRBV9; CDR3aa: CASSVTTASNNNEQFF
v_gene: TRBV7-2; CDR3aa: CASSSRVGTNIQYF
v_gene: TRBV7-9; CDR3aa: CASSRTLFVGGETQYF
v_gene: TRBV20-1; CDR3aa: CSAPRGGVSTDTQYF
v_gene: TRBV10-1; CDR3aa: CASSGFSGGLNTGELFF
v_gene: TRBV5-1; CDR3aa: CASSPSGAVGELFF
v_gene: TRBV29-1; CDR3aa: CSVMGNRETQHF
v_gene: TRBV7-9; CDR3aa: CASSLGTGGTTEAFF
v_gene: TRBV7-2; CDR3aa: CASSPPERYGYTF
v_gene: TRBV5-5; CDR3aa: CASRRPGQGFGYTF
v_gene: TRBV5-1; CDR3aa: CASSPRSGQGTYGYTF
v_gene: TRBV7-2; CDR3aa: CASTSAASGTDTQYF
v_gene: TRBV29-1; CDR3aa: CSVATGNQPQHF
v_gene: TRBV27; CDR3aa: CASSFRGIGDEQFF
v_gene: TRBV28; CDR3aa: CASSPSGSDTQYF
v_gene: TRBV11-1; CDR3aa: CASSLAGGQETQFF
v_gene: TRBV28; CDR3aa: CASSRRVAGGRETQYF
v_gene: TRBV7-2; CDR3aa: CASSPLNYGYTF